This TCR beta chain was recorded in a study of T-cell reconstitution after alpha-beta-depleted transplantation in children. Germline V gives CDR1 DFQATT, CDR2 SNEGSKA (reference sequence). V lost 4 bases, J lost 1 base, and 7 bases lay in between. This CDR3 has 13 residues. Unique molecular identifiers tagged the TCRbeta library. TCRdb passed the PCR reads through MiXCR, listing each CDR3 protein once. The repertoire holds some 200,000 distinct CDR3 sequences, with 8% to 10% as singletons. This receptor was taken from a human donor who donated a stem cell graft to a child with acute lymphoblastic leukemia. Sequencing used PBMCs from the stem cell graft donor, obtained from the stem cell graft. This chain connects TRBV20-1 to TRBJ2-2, with D unresolved. This CDR3 reads CSAKRLNTGELFF. As DNA, the CDR3 is TGCAGTGCTAAACGGCTGAACACCGGGGAGCTGTTTTTT.